The 13 T cell receptor beta chains listed next were all sequenced from one sample in a study of blood T cell repertoires in COVID-19. The method was immunoSEQ multiplex PCR; TCRdb's version includes in-frame clones alone and lacks a portion of them. This table holds about 53,000 clones, around nine tenths found once. The sequencing input was peripheral blood. The receptors here all came from a man over 45 with acute or convalescent COVID-19.

This clone was observed once. The gene calls are TRBV6-2 or TRBV6-3 and TRBJ2-3; TRBD2 matches at 11 bases. Germline assignment: CDR1 MNHEY and CDR2 SVGEGT. The CDR3 has 16 amino acids. After removal of 0 bases from V and 3 bases from J, the junction contained 2 bases not matched to a gene. The CDR3, as DNA: TGTGCCAGCAGTTACTCCGCTAGCGGGGGGACAGATACGCAGTATTTT. Its protein is CASSYSASGGTDTQYF.

The genes are TRBV18 and TRBJ1-6; TRBD1 might be the D (5 bases). The CDR3 sequence is 17 residues long. Trimming took off 3 bases at V and 8 bases at J, with 20 bases between the two ends. Germline-derived CDR1 and CDR2 are KGHSH and LQKENI. For the CDR3, the DNA is TGTGCCAGCTCACCTCTTGGGGGAGGGAAAATTGATTCACCCCTCCACTTT. Its translation is CASSPLGGGKIDSPLHF.

The CDR3, as DNA: TGTGCCAGCAGCCAATACAGCGCAGGGGAAAATTCACCCCTCCACTTT. Translated: CASSQYSAGENSPLHF. The chain recombines TRBV3-1 (or the pseudogene TRBV3-2) with TRBJ1-6; possibly TRBD1 for D (6 bases). The CDR3 loop spans 16 amino acids. Germline assignment: CDR1 LGHDT and CDR2 YNNKEL (reference sequence). V gave up 2 bases and J gave up 7 bases, with 15 bases separating them.

This rearrangement joins TRBV4-1 to TRBJ2-5; 10 bases are shared with TRBD1. Germline CDR1 is MGHRA and CDR2 is YSYEKL. V was clipped by 4 bases and J by 5 bases; unmatched bases: 19. The CDR3 is 19 amino acids. This CDR3 is CASSPAAGQGFVIEETQYF. CDR3 DNA sequence: TGCGCCAGCAGCCCCGCAGCGGGACAGGGGTTTGTCATTGAGGAGACCCAGTACTTC.

The rearrangement links TRBV20-1 to TRBJ1-5; D uncertain. CDR3 length: 13 residues. CDR1 and CDR2 (germline): DFQATT, SNEGSKA (reference sequence). The ends were cut back, 3 bases at V and 4 bases at J, with 10 bases in the middle. CDR3 bases: TGCAGTGCTAGTGCGGGTCTTAATCAGCCCCAGCATTTT. Translated: CSASAGLNQPQHF.

This clone was observed a few times. This CDR3 is CASSISSGELFF. CDR3 DNA sequence: TGTGCCAGCAGCATCTCTTCCGGGGAGCTGTTTTTT. The genes are TRBV7-9 and TRBJ2-2; D is uncertain. The CDR3 loop spans 12 amino acids. V lost 5 bases and J 6 bases, leaving 7 bases between the germline ends. Looked up from germline, CDR1 is SEHNR and CDR2 is FQNEAQ (reference sequence).

The genes are TRBV29-1 and TRBJ2-3, with 8 bases matching TRBD1. The CDR3 loop spans 14 amino acids. With 3 bases clipped from V and 4 bases from J, the junction kept 6 bases outside the gene matches. Germline CDR1 and CDR2: SQVTM and ANQGSEA. CDR3 amino acids: CSVETGAAPDTQYF. The CDR3 nucleotides are TGCAGCGTTGAGACAGGGGCCGCGCCAGATACGCAGTATTTT.

The V call is TRBV10-2, the J call TRBJ2-7; 7 bases match TRBD2. Germline V CDR1 and CDR2: WSHSY, SAAADI. V lost 0 bases to trimming and J lost 4 bases; unmatched junction nucleotides: 6. The CDR3 has 15 residues. The CDR3 nucleotides are TGCGCCAGCAGTGAGTCCGAGGGAGGGCAGTACGAGCAGTACTTC. Amino acid sequence: CASSESEGGQYEQYF.

The rearrangement uses TRBV29-1 and TRBJ2-2; D perhaps matches TRBD2 (6 bases). The CDR3 extends over 15 amino acids. Deletions cut 6 bases from V and 1 base from J, with 15 bases between. Germline-derived CDR1 and CDR2 are SQVTM and ANQGSEA. Here the CDR3 DNA reads TGCAGCGTGGAGGACGGGACTGAGAACACCGGGGAGCTGTTTTTT. It encodes CSVEDGTENTGELFF.

This chain connects TRBV5-1 to TRBJ2-5, with D tentatively TRBD2 (6 bases). Germline values: CDR1 SGHRS, CDR2 YFSETQ. The CDR3 length is 13 residues. The ends were cut back, 4 bases at V and 5 bases at J, with 12 bases in the middle. For the CDR3, the DNA is TGCGCCAGCAGCCCTCGTGGGGGGGAGACCCAGTACTTC. It is translated as CASSPRGGETQYF. Together with reference TRBV5-1 and TRBJ2-5, the CDR3 gives the full variable domain: KAGVTQTPRYLIKTRGQQVTLSCSPISGHRSVSWYQQTPGQGLQFLFEYFSETQRNKGNFPGRFSGRQFSNSRSEMNVSTLELGDSALYLCASSPRGGETQYFGPGTRLLVL.

The chain is built from TRBV7-9 and TRBJ1-2; D gene unclear. The CDR3 consists of 13 residues. Between the trimmed V and J ends, which lost 5 bases and 4 bases, there was a span of 11 bases. Germline loops: CDR1 SEHNR, CDR2 FQNEAQ (reference sequence). CDR3 in DNA: TGTGCCAGCAGCCCCGAGTACGGCTATGGCTACACCTTC. Protein: CASSPEYGYGYTF.

The chain links TRBV19 to TRBJ2-5, with D perhaps TRBD2 (5 bases). Germline CDR1 is LNHDA and CDR2 is SQIVND (reference sequence). Trimming stripped 6 bases from V and 2 bases from J, with 13 bases between. The CDR3 covers 14 residues. DNA for the CDR3: TGTGCCAGTAGGCCCCACGGGGATCAAGAGACCCAGTACTTC. This codes for CASRPHGDQETQYF.

This chain joins TRBV6-6 and TRBJ2-7; D is ambiguous. The CDR3 is 15 residues long. CDR1 and CDR2 (germline): MNHNY, SVGAGI (reference sequence). Trimming removed 6 bases from V and 3 bases from J, with 18 bases in between. This CDR3 reads CASSPPGSSYYEQYF. The CDR3 bases are TGTGCCAGCAGCCCCCCAGGATCGTCATACTACGAGCAGTACTTC.